This is a list of T cell receptor beta chains from one sample in a study of blood T cell repertoires in COVID-19. Data came from immunoSEQ multiplex PCR; TCRdb stores just in-frame clones and leaves some out. This sample has some 200,000 clones; 75% to 80% occur once, and the top ten carry 26%. Source material: peripheral blood. The receptors originated from a woman in her sixties or seventies with acute or convalescent COVID-19. Each CDR3 is given with its conserved first and last residue. Fields, in order: J gene, V gene, clone size, D gene, CDR3 DNA, CDR3 protein. D genes are given only for firm matches. The listing skips clone size in some rows; elsewhere it reads once, few, many or a size class.

J gene: TRBJ1-1
V gene: TRBV5-1
clone size: few
D gene: NA
CDR3 DNA: TGCGCCAGCAGCCAGGGTGGGAACACTGAAGCTTTCTTT
CDR3 protein: CASSQGGNTEAFF

J gene: TRBJ1-1
V gene: TRBV7-9
clone size: NA
D gene: NA
CDR3 DNA: TGTGCCAGCAGCTTCAGGGAGAACACTGAAGCTTTCTTT
CDR3 protein: CASSFRENTEAFF

J gene: TRBJ2-1
V gene: TRBV2
clone size: once
D gene: NA
CDR3 DNA: TGTGCCAGCGGGACCGGGAGATACAATGAGCAGTTCTTC
CDR3 protein: CASGTGRYNEQFF

J gene: TRBJ2-7
V gene: TRBV18
clone size: NA
D gene: TRBD1
CDR3 DNA: TGTGCCAGCTCAGGGGGTCGGACAGGGGGCTACGAGCAGTACTTC
CDR3 protein: CASSGGRTGGYEQYF

J gene: TRBJ2-2
V gene: TRBV7-9
clone size: NA
D gene: NA
CDR3 DNA: TGTGCCAGCAGCCCGCTTAAAGCGGGCACCGGGGAGCTGTTTTTT
CDR3 protein: CASSPLKAGTGELFF

J gene: TRBJ2-7
V gene: TRBV27
clone size: once
D gene: TRBD1
CDR3 DNA: TGTGCCAGCAGCCCCACGGGGACAGGGTCCTCCTACGAGCAGTACTTC
CDR3 protein: CASSPTGTGSSYEQYF

J gene: TRBJ1-5
V gene: TRBV19
clone size: few
D gene: TRBD1
CDR3 DNA: TGTGCCAGTAGTATTCCGACAGGGGCGCTGCCCCAGCATTTT
CDR3 protein: CASSIPTGALPQHF

J gene: TRBJ2-7
V gene: TRBV27
clone size: NA
D gene: NA
CDR3 DNA: TGTGCCAGCAGGCCGGGATTTACCTACGAGCAGTACTTC
CDR3 protein: CASRPGFTYEQYF

J gene: TRBJ1-2
V gene: TRBV5-1
clone size: NA
D gene: TRBD1
CDR3 DNA: TGCGCCAGCAGCCTATCGACAGGGAACTATGGCTACACCTTC
CDR3 protein: CASSLSTGNYGYTF

J gene: TRBJ2-7
V gene: TRBV5-1
clone size: NA
D gene: NA
CDR3 DNA: TGCGCCAGCAGCATCCGACTAGATAGGGTACCGTACGAGCAGTACTTC
CDR3 protein: CASSIRLDRVPYEQYF

J gene: TRBJ2-3
V gene: TRBV5-1
clone size: NA
D gene: TRBD1
CDR3 DNA: TGCGCCAGCAGCTGGGGACAGGGGGATGATACGCAGTATTTT
CDR3 protein: CASSWGQGDDTQYF

J gene: TRBJ2-7
V gene: TRBV2
clone size: NA
D gene: TRBD1
CDR3 DNA: TGTGCCAGCAGTACGGACAGGGATCGAACCTACGAGCAGTACTTC
CDR3 protein: CASSTDRDRTYEQYF

J gene: TRBJ2-1
V gene: TRBV7-3
clone size: NA
D gene: NA
CDR3 DNA: TGTGCCAGCAGCTTTGCTACACTTCGACTAGTAGGCGATGAGCAGTTCTTC
CDR3 protein: CASSFATLRLVGDEQFF

J gene: TRBJ2-2
V gene: TRBV5-6
clone size: NA
D gene: NA
CDR3 DNA: TGTGCCAGCAGAACAGGGGAGGTCACCGGGGAGCTGTTTTTT
CDR3 protein: CASRTGEVTGELFF

J gene: TRBJ2-7
V gene: TRBV19
clone size: NA
D gene: TRBD2
CDR3 DNA: TGTGCCAGTAGTATCGGTAGCGGGAGATACGAGCAGTACTTC
CDR3 protein: CASSIGSGRYEQYF

J gene: TRBJ1-2
V gene: TRBV4-2
clone size: NA
D gene: TRBD1
CDR3 DNA: TGTGCCAGCAGCTTCAGGACAGGGTATGGCTACACCTTC
CDR3 protein: CASSFRTGYGYTF

J gene: TRBJ2-2
V gene: TRBV25-1
clone size: NA
D gene: NA
CDR3 DNA: TGTGCCAGCAGTGAAACGGGAAGGACGTACACCGGGGAGCTGTTTTTT
CDR3 protein: CASSETGRTYTGELFF

J gene: TRBJ2-5
V gene: TRBV5-1
clone size: NA
D gene: TRBD1
CDR3 DNA: TGCGCCAGCAGCTTGTTCGGGACAGGGTATAGGGAGACCCAGTACTTC
CDR3 protein: CASSLFGTGYRETQYF

J gene: TRBJ2-7
V gene: TRBV27
clone size: few
D gene: NA
CDR3 DNA: TGTGCCAGCAGTTTTGGTCCCGGCGGGACCTACGAGCAGTACTTC
CDR3 protein: CASSFGPGGTYEQYF

J gene: TRBJ2-3
V gene: TRBV3-1/TRBV3-2
clone size: NA
D gene: TRBD2
CDR3 DNA: TGTGCCAGCAGCCCCCAAGGGAGGGGCACAGATACGCAGTATTTT
CDR3 protein: CASSPQGRGTDTQYF

J gene: TRBJ1-1
V gene: TRBV6-5
clone size: NA
D gene: NA
CDR3 DNA: TGTGCCAGCAGAATAGGACAGACGAACACTGAAGCTTTCTTT
CDR3 protein: CASRIGQTNTEAFF

J gene: TRBJ1-6
V gene: TRBV15
clone size: NA
D gene: TRBD1
CDR3 DNA: TGTGCCACCAGCACTGGGACAGGGGGAGGTTATTCACCCCTCCACTTT
CDR3 protein: CATSTGTGGGYSPLHF

J gene: TRBJ1-3
V gene: TRBV10-3
clone size: few
D gene: NA
CDR3 DNA: TGTGCCATCAGCCGCCGGGACACCTCTGGAAACACCATATATTTT
CDR3 protein: CAISRRDTSGNTIYF